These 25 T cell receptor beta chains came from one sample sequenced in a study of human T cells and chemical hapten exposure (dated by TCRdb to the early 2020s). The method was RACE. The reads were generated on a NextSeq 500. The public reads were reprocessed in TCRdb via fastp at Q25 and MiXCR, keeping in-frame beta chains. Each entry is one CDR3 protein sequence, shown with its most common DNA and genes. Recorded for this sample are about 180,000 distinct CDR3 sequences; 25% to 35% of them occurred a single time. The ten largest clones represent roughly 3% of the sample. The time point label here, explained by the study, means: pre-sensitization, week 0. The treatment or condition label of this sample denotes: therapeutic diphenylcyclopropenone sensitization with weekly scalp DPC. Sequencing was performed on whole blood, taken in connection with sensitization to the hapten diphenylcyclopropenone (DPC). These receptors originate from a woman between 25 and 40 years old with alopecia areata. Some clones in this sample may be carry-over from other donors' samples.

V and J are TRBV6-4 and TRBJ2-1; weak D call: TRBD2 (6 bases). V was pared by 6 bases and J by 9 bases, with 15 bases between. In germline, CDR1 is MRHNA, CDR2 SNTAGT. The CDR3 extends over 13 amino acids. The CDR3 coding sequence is TGTGCCAGCAGCGAGCGGAGGGGAGGTGAGCAGTTCTTC. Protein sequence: CASSERRGGEQFF.

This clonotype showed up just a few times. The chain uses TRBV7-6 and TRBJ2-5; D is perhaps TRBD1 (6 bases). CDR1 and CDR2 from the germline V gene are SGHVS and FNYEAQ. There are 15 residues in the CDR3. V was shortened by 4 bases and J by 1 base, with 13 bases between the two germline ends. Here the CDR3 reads CASSSTRTVQETQYF. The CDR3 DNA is TGTGCCAGCAGCTCCACCCGGACAGTCCAAGAGACCCAGTACTTC.

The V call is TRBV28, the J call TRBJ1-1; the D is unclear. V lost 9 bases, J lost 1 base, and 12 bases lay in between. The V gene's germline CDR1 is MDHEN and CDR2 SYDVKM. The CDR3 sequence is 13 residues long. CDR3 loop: CASRDLGNTEAFF. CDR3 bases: TGTGCCAGTCGAGACCTCGGGAACACTGAAGCTTTCTTT.

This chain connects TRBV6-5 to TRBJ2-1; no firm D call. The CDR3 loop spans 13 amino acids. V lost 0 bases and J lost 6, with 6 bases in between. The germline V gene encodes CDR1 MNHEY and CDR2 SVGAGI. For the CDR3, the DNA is TGTGCCAGCAGTTACTCGAGCCTCAATGAGCAGTTCTTC. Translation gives CASSYSSLNEQFF.

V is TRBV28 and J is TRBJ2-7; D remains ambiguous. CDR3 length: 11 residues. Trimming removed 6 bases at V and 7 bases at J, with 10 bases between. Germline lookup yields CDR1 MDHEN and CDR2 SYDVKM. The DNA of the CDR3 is TGTGCCAGCAGCTCCTGGCGGGAGCAGTACTTC. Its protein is CASSSWREQYF.

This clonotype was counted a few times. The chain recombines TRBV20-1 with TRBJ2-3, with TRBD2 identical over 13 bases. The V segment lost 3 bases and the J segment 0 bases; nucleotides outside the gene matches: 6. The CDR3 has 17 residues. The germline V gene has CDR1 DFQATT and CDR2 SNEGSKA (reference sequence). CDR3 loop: CSARGLGLAGSTDTQYF. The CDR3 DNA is TGCAGTGCTAGGGGGTTGGGACTAGCGGGGAGCACAGATACGCAGTATTTT.

The CDR3 loop reads CSVARASQADTQYF. The CDR3 DNA follows: TGCAGCGTTGCCCGGGCTTCTCAGGCAGATACGCAGTATTTT. The rearrangement links TRBV29-1 to TRBJ2-3; D is uncertain. Deletions cut 4 bases from V and 4 bases from J, with 15 bases between. CDR1 and CDR2 from the germline V gene are SQVTM and ANQGSEA. The CDR3 contains 14 residues.

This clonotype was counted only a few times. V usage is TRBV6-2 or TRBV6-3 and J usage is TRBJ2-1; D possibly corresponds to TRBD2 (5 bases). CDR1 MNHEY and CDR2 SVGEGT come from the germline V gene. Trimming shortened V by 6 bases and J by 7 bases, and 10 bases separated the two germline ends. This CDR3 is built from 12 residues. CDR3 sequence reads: CASSQLGNEQFF. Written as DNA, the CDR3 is TGTGCCAGCAGCCAACTAGGGAATGAGCAGTTCTTC.

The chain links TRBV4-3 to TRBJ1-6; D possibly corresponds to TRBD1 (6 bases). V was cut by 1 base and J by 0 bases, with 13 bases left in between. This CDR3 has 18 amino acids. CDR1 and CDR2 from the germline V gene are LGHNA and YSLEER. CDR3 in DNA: TGCGCCAGCAGCCAAGTGGTGCAGGGGTTCTCCTATAATTCACCCCTCCACTTT. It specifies CASSQVVQGFSYNSPLHF.

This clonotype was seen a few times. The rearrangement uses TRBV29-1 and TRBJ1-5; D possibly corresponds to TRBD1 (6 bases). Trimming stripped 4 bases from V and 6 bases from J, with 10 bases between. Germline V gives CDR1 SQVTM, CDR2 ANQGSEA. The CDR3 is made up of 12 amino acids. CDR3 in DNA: TGCAGCGTTGGGGGGGGGGCTCAGCCCCAGCATTTT. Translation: CSVGGGAQPQHF.

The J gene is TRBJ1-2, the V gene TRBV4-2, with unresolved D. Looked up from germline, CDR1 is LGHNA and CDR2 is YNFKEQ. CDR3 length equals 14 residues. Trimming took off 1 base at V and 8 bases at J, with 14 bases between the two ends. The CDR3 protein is CASSQALTGIGYTF. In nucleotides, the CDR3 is TGTGCCAGCAGCCAAGCCCTGACCGGCATCGGCTACACCTTC.

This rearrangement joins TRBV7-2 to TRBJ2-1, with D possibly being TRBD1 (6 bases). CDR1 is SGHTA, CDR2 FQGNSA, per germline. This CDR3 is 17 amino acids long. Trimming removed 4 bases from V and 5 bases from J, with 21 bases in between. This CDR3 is CASSSQSRVRGDNEQFF. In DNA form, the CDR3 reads TGTGCCAGCAGCTCCCAAAGTCGGGTCAGGGGAGACAATGAGCAGTTCTTC.

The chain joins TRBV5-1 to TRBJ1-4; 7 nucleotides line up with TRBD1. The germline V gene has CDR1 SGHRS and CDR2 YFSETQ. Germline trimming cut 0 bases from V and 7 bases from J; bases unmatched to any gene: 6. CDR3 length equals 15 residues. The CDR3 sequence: CASSLAGSGGEKLFF. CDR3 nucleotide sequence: TGCGCCAGCAGCTTGGCCGGCTCAGGGGGTGAAAAACTGTTTTTT.

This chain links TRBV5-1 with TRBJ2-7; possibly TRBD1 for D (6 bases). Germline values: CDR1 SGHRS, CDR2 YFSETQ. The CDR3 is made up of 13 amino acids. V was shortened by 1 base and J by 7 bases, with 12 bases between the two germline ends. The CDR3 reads CASSLKTGGEQYF. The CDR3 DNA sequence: TGCGCCAGCAGCTTGAAGACAGGCGGAGAGCAGTACTTC.

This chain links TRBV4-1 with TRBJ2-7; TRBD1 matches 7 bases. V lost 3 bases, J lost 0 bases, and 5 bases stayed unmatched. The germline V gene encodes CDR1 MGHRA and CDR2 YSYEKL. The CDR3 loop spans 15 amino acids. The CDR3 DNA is TGCGCCAGCAGCCACAATTGGGACAGCTCCTACGAGCAGTACTTC. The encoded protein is CASSHNWDSSYEQYF.

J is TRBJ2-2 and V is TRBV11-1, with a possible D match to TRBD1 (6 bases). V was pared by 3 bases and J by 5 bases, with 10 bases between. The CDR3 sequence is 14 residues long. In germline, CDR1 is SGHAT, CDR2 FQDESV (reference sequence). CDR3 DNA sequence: TGTGCCAGCAGCTTGATTACAGGGACCGGGGAGCTGTTTTTT. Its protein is CASSLITGTGELFF.

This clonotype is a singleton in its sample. The CDR3 spells CSDPGGLVANVLTF. CDR3 nucleotides: TGCAGCGACCCAGGGGGACTTGTGGCCAACGTCCTGACTTTC. The J gene is TRBJ2-6, the V gene TRBV29-1; possible D gene TRBD1, 7 bases. Germline-derived CDR1 and CDR2 are SQVTM and ANQGSEA. Trimming took off 7 bases at V and 6 bases at J, with 16 bases between the two ends. The CDR3 extends over 14 amino acids.

This chain's CDR3 is CSAGDSYNEQFF. DNA of the CDR3: TGCAGCGCTGGCGACAGTTACAATGAGCAGTTCTTC. This chain joins TRBV29-1 and TRBJ2-1; D is possibly TRBD1 (5 bases). The germline gives CDR1 SQVTM, CDR2 ANQGSEA. The CDR3 contains 12 residues. The V gene lost 7 bases and the J gene lost 4 bases, with 11 bases spanning the gap.

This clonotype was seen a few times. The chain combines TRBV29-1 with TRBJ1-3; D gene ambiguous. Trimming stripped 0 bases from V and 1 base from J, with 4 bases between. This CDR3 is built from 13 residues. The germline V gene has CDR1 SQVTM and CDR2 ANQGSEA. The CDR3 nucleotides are TGCAGCGTTGAAGATCTGTCTGGAAACACCATATATTTT. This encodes CSVEDLSGNTIYF.

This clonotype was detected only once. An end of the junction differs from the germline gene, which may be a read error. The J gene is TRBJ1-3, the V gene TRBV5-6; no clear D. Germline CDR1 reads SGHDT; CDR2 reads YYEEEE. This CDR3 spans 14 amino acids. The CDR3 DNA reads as TGTGCCAGCAGCTTGGGCGCCTCTGGAAACATCATATATTTT. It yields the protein CASSLGASGNIIYF.

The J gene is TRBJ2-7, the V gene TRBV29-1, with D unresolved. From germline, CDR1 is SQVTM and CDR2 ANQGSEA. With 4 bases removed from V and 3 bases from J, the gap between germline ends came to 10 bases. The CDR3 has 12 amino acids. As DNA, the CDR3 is TGCAGCGTTGCCCGAGACAACTACGAGCAGTACTTC. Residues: CSVARDNYEQYF.

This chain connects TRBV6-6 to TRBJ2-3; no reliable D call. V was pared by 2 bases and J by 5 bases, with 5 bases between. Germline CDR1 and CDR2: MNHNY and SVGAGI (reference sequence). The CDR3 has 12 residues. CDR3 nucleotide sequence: TGTGCCAGCAGTTACCTGATAGATACGCAGTATTTT. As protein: CASSYLIDTQYF.

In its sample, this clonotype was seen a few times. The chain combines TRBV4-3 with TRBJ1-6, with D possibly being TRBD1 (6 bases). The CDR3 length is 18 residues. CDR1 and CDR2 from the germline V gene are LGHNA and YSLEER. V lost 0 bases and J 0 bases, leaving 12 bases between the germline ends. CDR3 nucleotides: TGCGCCAGCAGCCAAGATACAGGGACGAGCTCCTATAATTCACCCCTCCACTTT. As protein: CASSQDTGTSSYNSPLHF.

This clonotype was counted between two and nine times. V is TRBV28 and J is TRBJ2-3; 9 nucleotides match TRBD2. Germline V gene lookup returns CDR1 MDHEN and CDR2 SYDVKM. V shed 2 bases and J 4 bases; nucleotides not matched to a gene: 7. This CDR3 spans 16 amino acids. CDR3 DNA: TGTGCCAGCAGTTTAGCGGGAGGGCCGGGAGCAGATACGCAGTATTTT. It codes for CASSLAGGPGADTQYF.

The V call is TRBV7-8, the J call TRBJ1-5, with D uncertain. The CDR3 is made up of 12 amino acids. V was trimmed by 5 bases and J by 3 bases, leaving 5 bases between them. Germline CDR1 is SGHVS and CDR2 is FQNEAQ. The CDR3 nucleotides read TGTGCCAGCAGCCCCTTCAATCAGCCCCAGCATTTT. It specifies CASSPFNQPQHF.